The sequence of this TCR beta chain was determined in a study of CD4 T cells in relation to SARS-CoV-2 and coronaviruses. CD4+ T cells from unexposed donors were obtained before the COVID-19 pandemic (2011-2018). CD4+ T cells were isolated from the cells after 10 days of culture. CDR3 length: 20 amino acids. V was trimmed by 0 bases and J by 9 bases, leaving 27 bases between them. CDR1 and CDR2 (germline): MGHRA, YSYEKL. A word on this clone: The antigen is undetermined.

Only in-frame clones appear in the TCRdb table, and some are missing; sequencing was by immunoSEQ multiplex PCR. The sample contains 20,000 to 25,000 clones, 76% of which appear only once. The receptor's source is a human donor in good health. Material: CD4+ T cells from PBMCs, cultured in vitro. The rearrangement uses TRBV4-1 and TRBJ1-6, with D maybe TRBD1 (5 bases). The CDR3 DNA sequence: TGCGCCAGCAGCCAAGATTCCGGACTGGGCACCGGGACGAGGGGTTCACCCCTCCACTTT. Amino acids: CASSQDSGLGTGTRGSPLHF.